A selection of T cell receptor beta chains follows, all from one sample in a study of T-cell reconstitution after alpha-beta-depleted transplantation in children. MiXCR was run by TCRdb on the PCR reads, yielding one entry per CDR3 protein. The sample has a few hundred thousand distinct CDR3 sequences, approximately 12% seen once. This specimen consisted of PBMCs from the stem cell graft donor, obtained from the stem cell graft. These receptors were obtained from a human donor who donated a stem cell graft to a child with combined immunodeficiency. Each CDR3 is given with its conserved first and last residue. A D gene is named only where the DNA matches it firmly. Clone size is given for some rows only: seen once, a few or many times, or a class if the clone is expanded.

v_call: TRBV5-1; clone_size: .; j_call: TRBJ2-2; cdr3_length: 16; d_call: .; cdr3_aa: CASSPSGETNTGELFF; cdr3_nt: TGCGCCAGCAGCCCGTCGGGGGAAACGAACACCGGGGAGCTGTTTTTT
v_call: TRBV20-1; clone_size: many; j_call: TRBJ1-1; cdr3_length: 10; d_call: .; cdr3_aa: CSSRGTEAFF; cdr3_nt: TGCAGTTCCCGGGGGACTGAAGCTTTCTTT
v_call: TRBV6-5; clone_size: .; j_call: TRBJ2-3; cdr3_length: 16; d_call: .; cdr3_aa: CASSYYGDLVLDTQYF; cdr3_nt: TGTGCCAGCAGTTACTATGGGGACCTCGTGCTAGATACGCAGTATTTT
v_call: TRBV10-3; clone_size: .; j_call: TRBJ2-5; cdr3_length: 16; d_call: .; cdr3_aa: CAISDQDQISGETQYF; cdr3_nt: TGTGCCATCAGTGATCAGGATCAAATTAGCGGAGAGACCCAGTACTTC
v_call: TRBV7-8; clone_size: few; j_call: TRBJ2-1; cdr3_length: 14; d_call: .; cdr3_aa: CASSAAVQTNEQFF; cdr3_nt: TGTGCCAGCAGCGCAGCGGTGCAGACCAATGAGCAGTTCTTC
v_call: TRBV20-1; clone_size: few; j_call: TRBJ1-1; cdr3_length: 16; d_call: TRBD1; cdr3_aa: CSANIRTGGLVTEAFF; cdr3_nt: TGCAGTGCTAATATCAGGACAGGGGGCCTTGTCACTGAAGCTTTCTTT
v_call: TRBV6-1; clone_size: .; j_call: TRBJ2-1; cdr3_length: 15; d_call: TRBD2; cdr3_aa: CASSGASGLYNEQFF; cdr3_nt: TGTGCCAGCAGCGGAGCTAGCGGGCTTTACAATGAGCAGTTCTTC
v_call: TRBV12-3/TRBV12-4; clone_size: .; j_call: TRBJ2-5; cdr3_length: 17; d_call: TRBD2; cdr3_aa: CASSYSGLAGAKETQYF; cdr3_nt: TGTGCCAGCAGCTATTCCGGACTAGCGGGAGCCAAAGAGACCCAGTACTTC
v_call: TRBV28; clone_size: .; j_call: TRBJ2-1; cdr3_length: 15; d_call: .; cdr3_aa: CASSLGKRNLNEQFF; cdr3_nt: TGTGCCAGCAGTTTAGGGAAGCGGAATCTCAATGAGCAGTTCTTC
v_call: TRBV5-5; clone_size: few; j_call: TRBJ2-1; cdr3_length: 15; d_call: TRBD1; cdr3_aa: CASSSDRGAYNEQFF; cdr3_nt: TGTGCCAGCAGCTCGGACAGGGGGGCCTACAATGAGCAGTTCTTC
v_call: TRBV29-1; clone_size: few; j_call: TRBJ2-3; cdr3_length: 11; d_call: .; cdr3_aa: CSVASTDTQYF; cdr3_nt: TGCAGCGTCGCCAGCACAGATACGCAGTATTTT
v_call: TRBV9; clone_size: .; j_call: TRBJ2-3; cdr3_length: 14; d_call: .; cdr3_aa: CASSVASGTDTQYF; cdr3_nt: TGTGCCAGCAGCGTAGCGTCGGGCACAGATACGCAGTATTTT
v_call: TRBV20-1; clone_size: many; j_call: TRBJ2-3; cdr3_length: 14; d_call: TRBD2; cdr3_aa: CSAGHGTRGDTQYF; cdr3_nt: TGCAGTGCTGGGCACGGGACTAGAGGAGATACGCAGTATTTT
v_call: TRBV12-3/TRBV12-4; clone_size: many; j_call: TRBJ2-4; cdr3_length: 14; d_call: TRBD1; cdr3_aa: CASSLQGALNIQYF; cdr3_nt: TGTGCCAGCAGCCTACAGGGGGCGTTAAACATTCAGTACTTC
v_call: TRBV4-3; clone_size: .; j_call: TRBJ1-2; cdr3_length: 14; d_call: .; cdr3_aa: CASSQRQMSYGYTF; cdr3_nt: TGCGCCAGCAGCCAAAGACAGATGAGCTATGGCTACACCTTC
v_call: TRBV6-2/TRBV6-3; clone_size: few; j_call: TRBJ2-7; cdr3_length: 13; d_call: TRBD1; cdr3_aa: CASSWGTGYEQYF; cdr3_nt: TGTGCCAGCAGTTGGGGGACAGGGTACGAGCAGTACTTC
v_call: TRBV7-8; clone_size: many; j_call: TRBJ1-4; cdr3_length: 15; d_call: .; cdr3_aa: CASSLGIGVDEKLFF; cdr3_nt: TGTGCCAGCAGCTTAGGAATCGGGGTGGATGAAAAACTGTTTTTT
v_call: TRBV5-1; clone_size: few; j_call: TRBJ2-1; cdr3_length: 16; d_call: TRBD2; cdr3_aa: CASSSGLAGAYNEQFF; cdr3_nt: TGCGCCAGCAGCTCGGGACTAGCGGGAGCCTACAATGAGCAGTTCTTC
v_call: TRBV6-2/TRBV6-3; clone_size: .; j_call: TRBJ2-1; cdr3_length: 16; d_call: TRBD2; cdr3_aa: CASTTGTSEYYNEQFF; cdr3_nt: TGTGCCAGCACCACCGGGACTAGCGAGTATTACAATGAGCAGTTCTTC
v_call: TRBV7-9; clone_size: .; j_call: TRBJ2-5; cdr3_length: 15; d_call: .; cdr3_aa: CASSSNGYGRQTQYF; cdr3_nt: TGTGCCAGCAGCTCCAATGGTTACGGGCGGCAGACCCAGTACTTC
v_call: TRBV2; clone_size: many; j_call: TRBJ2-5; cdr3_length: 13; d_call: .; cdr3_aa: CASSMDQGETQYF; cdr3_nt: TGTGCCAGCAGTATGGACCAAGGAGAGACCCAGTACTTC
v_call: TRBV12-3/TRBV12-4; clone_size: few; j_call: TRBJ2-1; cdr3_length: 14; d_call: .; cdr3_aa: CASSLASRYNEQFF; cdr3_nt: TGTGCCAGCAGTTTAGCTAGCAGATACAATGAGCAGTTCTTC
v_call: TRBV6-2/TRBV6-3; clone_size: .; j_call: TRBJ2-5; cdr3_length: 15; d_call: .; cdr3_aa: CASSRPWEVGETQYF; cdr3_nt: TGTGCCAGCAGTAGGCCCTGGGAGGTCGGCGAGACCCAGTACTTC
v_call: TRBV2; clone_size: few; j_call: TRBJ2-7; cdr3_length: 12; d_call: .; cdr3_aa: CATTGPTYEQYF; cdr3_nt: TGTGCCACCACCGGGCCTACCTACGAGCAGTACTTC
v_call: TRBV3-1; clone_size: few; j_call: TRBJ1-1; cdr3_length: 14; d_call: .; cdr3_aa: CASSQWPKNTEAFF; cdr3_nt: TGTGCCAGCAGCCAATGGCCGAAAAACACTGAAGCTTTCTTT
v_call: TRBV28; clone_size: .; j_call: TRBJ2-7; cdr3_length: 14; d_call: .; cdr3_aa: CASSPRPGAHEQYF; cdr3_nt: TGTGCCAGCAGTCCTCGCCCGGGGGCCCACGAGCAGTACTTC
v_call: TRBV28; clone_size: .; j_call: TRBJ2-3; cdr3_length: 16; d_call: .; cdr3_aa: CASSLFSVGGTDTQYF; cdr3_nt: TGTGCCAGCAGTTTATTTTCCGTCGGGGGCACAGATACGCAGTATTTT
v_call: TRBV15; clone_size: .; j_call: TRBJ2-3; cdr3_length: 13; d_call: .; cdr3_aa: CATSRGNTYTQYF; cdr3_nt: TGTGCCACCAGCAGAGGCAATACATATACGCAGTATTTT
v_call: TRBV6-9; clone_size: few; j_call: TRBJ2-3; cdr3_length: 15; d_call: TRBD2; cdr3_aa: CASSYAGVGSDTQYF; cdr3_nt: TGTGCCAGCAGTTATGCGGGAGTCGGTTCAGATACGCAGTATTTT
v_call: TRBV18; clone_size: few; j_call: TRBJ2-5; cdr3_length: 14; d_call: .; cdr3_aa: CASSPQPELETQYF; cdr3_nt: TGTGCCAGCTCACCCCAACCAGAGCTGGAGACCCAGTACTTC
v_call: TRBV4-2; clone_size: .; j_call: TRBJ1-2; cdr3_length: 13; d_call: .; cdr3_aa: CASSLGTDWGYTF; cdr3_nt: TGTGCCAGCAGCCTCGGGACCGACTGGGGCTACACCTTC
v_call: TRBV20-1; clone_size: many; j_call: TRBJ2-3; cdr3_length: 15; d_call: TRBD2; cdr3_aa: CSAPQSGGLADTQYF; cdr3_nt: TGCAGTGCGCCCCAGAGCGGGGGGCTGGCAGATACGCAGTATTTT
v_call: TRBV27; clone_size: few; j_call: TRBJ2-1; cdr3_length: 15; d_call: TRBD2; cdr3_aa: CASKRGDSLDNEQFF; cdr3_nt: TGTGCCAGCAAGCGGGGGGACAGTTTAGACAATGAGCAGTTCTTC
v_call: TRBV7-2; clone_size: many; j_call: TRBJ2-7; cdr3_length: 13; d_call: TRBD1; cdr3_aa: CASSSDRAGEQYF; cdr3_nt: TGTGCCAGCAGCTCGGACAGGGCAGGAGAGCAGTACTTC
v_call: TRBV11-3; clone_size: .; j_call: TRBJ2-1; cdr3_length: 16; d_call: TRBD2; cdr3_aa: CASSLVTAGAYNEQFF; cdr3_nt: TGTGCCAGCAGCTTAGTTACAGCGGGAGCCTACAATGAGCAGTTCTTC
v_call: TRBV12-3/TRBV12-4; clone_size: .; j_call: TRBJ1-6; cdr3_length: 16; d_call: TRBD1; cdr3_aa: CASRQGGGTGSSPLHF; cdr3_nt: TGTGCCAGCAGGCAAGGAGGAGGGACAGGGAGTTCACCCCTCCACTTT
v_call: TRBV12-3/TRBV12-4; clone_size: many; j_call: TRBJ2-2; cdr3_length: 14; d_call: TRBD2; cdr3_aa: CASTEGLANGELFF; cdr3_nt: TGTGCCAGCACCGAGGGACTAGCGAACGGGGAGCTGTTTTTT
v_call: TRBV7-9; clone_size: .; j_call: TRBJ1-5; cdr3_length: 13; d_call: .; cdr3_aa: CASSPGSGQPQHF; cdr3_nt: TGTGCCAGCAGCCCTGGATCAGGACAGCCCCAGCATTTT
v_call: TRBV4-2; clone_size: many; j_call: TRBJ2-1; cdr3_length: 16; d_call: .; cdr3_aa: CASSPVKGGHHNEQFF; cdr3_nt: TGTGCCAGCAGCCCGGTTAAGGGGGGGCATCACAATGAGCAGTTCTTC
v_call: TRBV15; clone_size: few; j_call: TRBJ2-7; cdr3_length: 16; d_call: .; cdr3_aa: CATSRRGGPVPYEQYF; cdr3_nt: TGTGCCACCAGCAGACGCGGGGGCCCTGTCCCCTACGAGCAGTACTTC
v_call: TRBV30; clone_size: .; j_call: TRBJ2-7; cdr3_length: 14; d_call: .; cdr3_aa: CAWSGGSSTYEQYF; cdr3_nt: TGTGCCTGGAGTGGGGGGAGTTCCACCTACGAGCAGTACTTC
v_call: TRBV29-1; clone_size: few; j_call: TRBJ2-5; cdr3_length: 12; d_call: .; cdr3_aa: CSVGPEEETQYF; cdr3_nt: TGCAGCGTTGGTCCGGAGGAAGAGACCCAGTACTTC
v_call: TRBV18; clone_size: .; j_call: TRBJ2-1; cdr3_length: 15; d_call: TRBD2; cdr3_aa: CASSPAGGTYNEQFF; cdr3_nt: TGTGCCAGCTCCCCAGCGGGAGGGACCTACAATGAGCAGTTCTTC
v_call: TRBV12-3/TRBV12-4; clone_size: many; j_call: TRBJ2-6; cdr3_length: 17; d_call: TRBD1; cdr3_aa: CASSSRDRGPGANVLTF; cdr3_nt: TGTGCCAGCAGTTCGCGGGACAGGGGGCCTGGGGCCAACGTCCTGACTTTC
v_call: TRBV29-1; clone_size: .; j_call: TRBJ1-1; cdr3_length: 13; d_call: .; cdr3_aa: CSVATGRGAEAFF; cdr3_nt: TGCAGCGTTGCCACCGGACGGGGCGCTGAAGCTTTCTTT
v_call: TRBV12-3/TRBV12-4; clone_size: many; j_call: TRBJ1-1; cdr3_length: 14; d_call: TRBD1; cdr3_aa: CASTSRGTDTEAFF; cdr3_nt: TGTGCCAGCACCTCTCGGGGGACAGACACTGAAGCTTTCTTT
v_call: TRBV6-6; clone_size: .; j_call: TRBJ2-3; cdr3_length: 12; d_call: .; cdr3_aa: CASSYGSDTQYF; cdr3_nt: TGTGCCAGCAGTTACGGGTCAGATACGCAGTATTTT
v_call: TRBV7-9; clone_size: .; j_call: TRBJ2-2; cdr3_length: 14; d_call: TRBD2; cdr3_aa: CADWDYLNTGELFF; cdr3_nt: TGTGCCGACTGGGACTACCTGAACACCGGGGAGCTGTTTTTT